The 30 T cell receptor beta chains in this list originate from one sample, sequenced in a study of beta chain features in type 1 diabetes. Study-level results: Type 1 diabetes patients had TCRB CDR3s that were shorter (moderately but significantly so) in all four CD4+ subsets.

Their antigens are not known. Expressed TCRB transcripts were sequenced after all isolated RNA was converted to cDNA. Clones were sequenced by immunoSEQ multiplex PCR, and TCRdb holds only the in-frame ones, with some missing. The top ten clones hold around 0.015% of a sample with fewer than 350,000 clones, approximately 15% of them seen once. Material for sequencing was naive CD4+ T cells from blood. All receptors derive from a young man with type 1 diabetes.

This clone was seen a few times. The chain has TRBV29-1 and TRBJ1-2, with D possibly TRBD1 on 5 matching bases. Trimming removed 6 bases at V and 0 bases at J, with 14 bases between. Germline V gene data show CDR1 as SQVTM and CDR2 as ANQGSEA. This CDR3 contains 14 residues. In nucleotides, the CDR3 is TGCAGCGTAGCTGGGGCAGCATCTAACTATGGCTACACCTTC. This gives the protein CSVAGAASNYGYTF.

This clone was counted a few times. The V gene is TRBV28, the J gene TRBJ1-3; D unclear. Trimming took 2 bases from V and 11 from J, leaving 10 bases between them. CDR3 length equals 12 residues. Looked up from germline, CDR1 is MDHEN and CDR2 is SYDVKM. The chain's CDR3 is CASSLRGFAIYF. In nucleotides, the CDR3 is TGTGCCAGCAGTTTAAGAGGGTTTGCCATATATTTT. Full variable domain (remainder filled in from reference TRBV28 and TRBJ1-3): DVKVTQSSRYLVKRTGEKVFLECVQDMDHENMFWYRQDPGLGLRLIYFSYDVKMKEKGDIPEGYSVSREKKERFSLILESASTNQTSMYLCASSLRGFAIYFGEGSWLTVV.

About this clone: This specimen includes other DNA sequences encoding the same CDR3. The rearrangement joins TRBV2 to TRBJ2-3, with no clear D. Between the trimmed V and J ends, which lost 4 bases and 3 bases, there was a span of 2 bases. CDR3 length: 11 amino acids. The V gene's germline CDR1 is SNHLY and CDR2 FYNNEI. In nucleotides, the CDR3 is TGTGCCAGCAGTGCGACAGATACGCAGTATTTT. It yields the protein CASSATDTQYF.

Only a few counts were recorded for this clone. The chain employs TRBV4-1 and TRBJ2-5; possibly TRBD2 for D (7 bases). Germline values: CDR1 MGHRA, CDR2 YSYEKL. The CDR3 is 15 residues long. Trimming cost V 1 base and J 1 base, with 10 bases left between them. Here the CDR3 DNA reads TGCGCCAGCAGCCAAGTCGCGGGGGCCCAAGAGACCCAGTACTTC. It yields the protein CASSQVAGAQETQYF.

About this clone itself: The same CDR3 can be traced to other DNA sequences in this sample. The V gene is TRBV7-2, the J gene TRBJ2-5, with D unclear. The CDR3 runs 13 residues. Germline V CDR1 and CDR2: SGHTA, FQGNSA. V lost 4 bases and J 2 bases, leaving 8 bases between the germline ends. CDR3 coding DNA: TGTGCCAGCAGCTCGCTACCTCAAGAGACCCAGTACTTC. Translating gives CASSSLPQETQYF.

The chain employs TRBV18 and TRBJ2-7; 9 nucleotides match TRBD2. The germline gives CDR1 KGHSH, CDR2 LQKENI. Trimming cost V 4 bases and J 5 bases; bases outside gene matches: 6. The CDR3 contains 14 residues. CDR3 in amino acids: CASSLTGTSNEQYF. The CDR3 DNA reads as TGTGCCAGCTCACTAACCGGGACTAGCAACGAGCAGTACTTC.

This clone was observed a few times. The chain carries TRBV6-1 and TRBJ1-2; 9 positions agree with TRBD1. CDR3 length: 13 amino acids. J gave up 8 bases and V 5 bases, and 6 bases lay outside the gene matches. Germline CDR1 and CDR2: MNHNS and SASEGT. This CDR3 is CASSPTGGVGYTF. The CDR3 DNA reads as TGTGCCAGCAGTCCGACAGGGGGGGTCGGCTACACCTTC.

This clone was counted only a few times. V and J are TRBV6-5 and TRBJ2-7; 7 bases fit TRBD1. V shed 5 bases, J shed 3 bases, and the junction held 10 bases outside the gene matches. Germline-derived CDR1 and CDR2 are MNHEY and SVGAGI. This CDR3 comprises 15 residues. CDR3 bases: TGTGCCAGCAGTCCCACCGGGACAGCTCGCTACGAGCAGTACTTC. Encoded protein: CASSPTGTARYEQYF.

In its sample, this clone was seen a few times. The V gene is TRBV7-2, the J gene TRBJ2-5, with TRBD2 matching 9 bases. Germline trimming cut 3 bases from V and 5 bases from J; bases unmatched to any gene: 7. The length of the CDR3 is 15 residues. Germline CDR1 is SGHTA and CDR2 is FQGNSA. CDR3 region: CASSLRAGGPETQYF. CDR3 sequence (DNA): TGTGCCAGCAGCTTGCGGGCGGGAGGGCCGGAGACCCAGTACTTC.

This clone was seen more than once but under ten times. This rearrangement joins TRBV7-9 to TRBJ1-5; TRBD1 matches at 7 bases. Germline CDR1 is SEHNR and CDR2 is FQNEAQ (reference sequence). The CDR3 extends over 12 amino acids. V trimming: 0 bases; J trimming: 16 bases; junction bases outside the gene matches: 6. CDR3 sequence reads: CASSLALGTVHF. The CDR3 DNA sequence: TGTGCCAGCAGCTTAGCGCTTGGGACAGTCCATTTT.

This clone was seen a handful of times. The chain has TRBV27 and TRBJ2-1; D is perhaps TRBD2 (6 bases). The CDR3 extends over 13 amino acids. Germline values: CDR1 MNHEY, CDR2 SMNVEV (reference sequence). V was clipped by 4 bases and J by 8 bases, with 12 bases between them. CDR3 nucleotide sequence: TGTGCCAGCAGTTCCCGAGGACTACATGAGCAGTTCTTC. It encodes CASSSRGLHEQFF.

This clone was observed a handful of times. V usage is TRBV29-1 and J usage is TRBJ2-7; D unclear. V was cut by 1 base and J by 6 bases, with 16 bases left in between. This CDR3 region has 14 residues. Germline V gene data show CDR1 as SQVTM and CDR2 as ANQGSEA. The DNA of the CDR3 is TGCAGCGTTGAAGCTACGAGCTCGGGTGGCGAGCAGTACTTC. Residues: CSVEATSSGGEQYF.

The chain uses TRBV10-3 and TRBJ2-1; 7 bases match TRBD2. The junction had 7 bases not matched to a gene; V was cut back by 8 bases and J by 6 bases. The CDR3 is 13 residues long. Germline loops: CDR1 ENHRY, CDR2 SYGVKD. CDR3: CAIGTGGGNEQFF. DNA of the CDR3: TGTGCCATCGGGACGGGAGGCGGCAATGAGCAGTTCTTC.

The genes are TRBV5-4 and TRBJ2-5, with 9 bases identical to TRBD2. The CDR3 consists of 13 residues. The germline V gene has CDR1 SGHNT and CDR2 YYREEE (reference sequence). J was trimmed by 5 bases and V by 4 bases; bases with no gene match: 3. CDR3 in amino acids: CASSRLAGETQYF. CDR3 coding DNA: TGTGCCAGCAGCAGGCTAGCGGGGGAGACCCAGTACTTC.

This clone was seen a handful of times. The CDR3 region is CASSLAGGVETQYF. DNA for the CDR3: TGTGCCAGCAGCCTGGCGGGAGGGGTAGAGACCCAGTACTTC. The J gene is TRBJ2-5, the V gene TRBV6-6; 9 bases match TRBD2. The CDR3 length is 14 residues. Germline V gene sequence: CDR1 MNHNY, CDR2 SVGAGI (reference sequence). Trimming at V came to 6 bases and at J to 4 bases, leaving 6 bases not matched to a gene.

This clone was observed a few times. The chain is built from TRBV6-6 and TRBJ2-7; TRBD2 matches 10 bases. The germline V gene encodes CDR1 MNHNY and CDR2 SVGAGI (reference sequence). This CDR3 has 16 residues. V trimming: 6 bases; J trimming: 3 bases; junction bases outside the gene matches: 11. This CDR3 is CASSPGQAGGVYEQYF. In DNA form, the CDR3 reads TGTGCCAGCAGCCCCGGACAAGCGGGAGGGGTCTACGAGCAGTACTTC.

The chain uses TRBV4-3 and TRBJ2-7; 7 nucleotides match TRBD1. CDR3 length: 16 residues. The V gene end was trimmed by 1 base and the J gene end by 2 bases; junction bases not matched to a gene: 8. Germline assignment: CDR1 LGHNA and CDR2 YSLEER. The DNA for the CDR3 is TGCGCCAGCAGCCAAGGATTTGGGACAGTCACCTACGAGCAGTACTTC. This encodes CASSQGFGTVTYEQYF.

Worth noting for this clone: This sample also contains other DNA sequences that code for the same CDR3. This chain connects TRBV5-1 to TRBJ2-2, with D possibly being TRBD2 (6 bases). The V and J ends lost 0 bases and 4 bases respectively, with 7 bases between them. The germline V gene has CDR1 SGHRS and CDR2 YFSETQ. CDR3 size: 14 residues. The CDR3 spells CASSLERATGELFF. In DNA, the CDR3 is TGCGCCAGCAGCTTGGAGCGGGCCACCGGGGAGCTGTTTTTT.

This clone was counted between two and nine times. The chain recombines TRBV4-3 with TRBJ1-1, with D possibly TRBD1 on 6 matching bases. CDR1 and CDR2 (germline): LGHNA, YSLEER. This CDR3 spans 13 amino acids. The ends were cut back, 5 bases at V and 5 bases at J, with 12 bases in the middle. The chain's CDR3 is CASSAYRETEAFF. The CDR3 DNA reads as TGCGCCAGCAGCGCCTACAGGGAGACTGAAGCTTTCTTT.

This chain links TRBV28 with TRBJ2-1; 10 positions match TRBD2. Germline values: CDR1 MDHEN, CDR2 SYDVKM. The trim removed 8 bases at V and 15 bases at J, leaving 13 bases unmatched. The CDR3 has 13 residues. This chain's CDR3 is CASHSEREGRWFF. The CDR3 DNA follows: TGTGCCAGCCATTCGGAGCGGGAGGGCCGCTGGTTCTTC.

The V gene is TRBV5-4, the J gene TRBJ2-3; 7 nucleotides agree with TRBD2. The length of the CDR3 is 13 residues. Germline CDR1 reads SGHNT; CDR2 reads YYREEE (reference sequence). The V gene end was trimmed by 6 bases and the J gene end by 4 bases; junction bases not matched to a gene: 5. This CDR3 is CASTSREPDTQYF. CDR3 DNA: TGTGCCAGCACCTCGCGGGAGCCAGATACGCAGTATTTT.

This chain uses TRBV4-2 with TRBJ2-1, with D perhaps TRBD2 (5 bases). This CDR3 comprises 14 residues. The V and J ends lost 5 bases and 7 bases respectively, with 15 bases between them. CDR1 is LGHNA, CDR2 YNFKEQ, per germline. The DNA for the CDR3 is TGTGCCAGCAGCTTTTCGGGGATCCGAAATGAGCAGTTCTTC. Protein product: CASSFSGIRNEQFF.

This clone has a handful of counts. The genes are TRBV6-6 and TRBJ1-1; 8 bases are shared with TRBD1. Looked up from germline, CDR1 is MNHNY and CDR2 is SVGAGI (reference sequence). Losses at the gene ends were 2 bases for V and 10 bases for J; bases not matched to a gene: 9. CDR3 size: 14 residues. CDR3 DNA: TGTGCCAGCAGTTACATACAGGGGGATAGGCGAGCTTTCTTT. Amino acid sequence: CASSYIQGDRRAFF.

The rearrangement uses TRBV18 and TRBJ2-3, with D unresolved. In germline, CDR1 is KGHSH, CDR2 LQKENI. The V and J ends lost 2 bases and 5 bases respectively, with 5 bases between them. The CDR3 has 12 residues. CDR3 region: CASSPVIDTQYF. The CDR3 DNA reads as TGTGCCAGCTCACCAGTAATAGATACGCAGTATTTT.

This clone was found a few times. J is TRBJ2-3 and V is TRBV4-2; possible D gene TRBD2, 5 bases. The CDR3 loop spans 16 amino acids. Germline CDR1 is LGHNA and CDR2 is YNFKEQ. The V gene lost 4 bases and the J gene lost 4 bases, with 18 bases spanning the gap. This CDR3 is CASSPRVGRGSDTQYF. CDR3 nucleotides: TGTGCCAGCAGCCCCCGAGTTGGGAGAGGTTCAGATACGCAGTATTTT.

This clone has a handful of counts. This chain connects TRBV21-1 to TRBJ1-2. TRBV21-1 represents a pseudogene. There are 17 residues in the CDR3. In DNA, the CDR3 is TGTGCCAGCAGCAAAGAGGGGGGGACACTTGCCCTTTATGGCTACACCTTC. Amino acids: CASSKEGGTLALYGYTF.

The chain recombines TRBV9 with TRBJ2-1; TRBD2 matches at 9 bases. The germline V gene has CDR1 SGDLS and CDR2 YYNGEE. There are 15 residues in the CDR3. Trimming at V came to 4 bases and at J to 1 base, leaving 3 bases not matched to a gene. CDR3 region: CASSPGLASYNEQFF. In DNA, the CDR3 is TGTGCCAGCAGCCCGGGACTAGCATCCTACAATGAGCAGTTCTTC.

This clone was seen a few times. The CDR3 region is CASSALRDSRYYEQFF. In DNA, the CDR3 is TGTGCCAGCAGCGCCCTCCGGGACTCGCGTTATTATGAGCAGTTCTTC. The chain joins TRBV9 to TRBJ2-1; the D gene is possibly TRBD2 (6 bases). CDR1 is SGDLS and CDR2 is YYNGEE in the germline V gene. This CDR3 region has 16 residues. Trimming took 3 bases from V and 8 from J, leaving 21 bases between them.

The chain employs TRBV13 and TRBJ1-2; TRBD1 might be the D (6 bases). Germline V gives CDR1 PRHDT, CDR2 FYEKMQ (reference sequence). The CDR3 length is 15 residues. The ends were cut back, 1 base at V and 7 bases at J, with 16 bases in the middle. The CDR3 bases are TGTGCCAGCAGCTTAGTGGCAGGGGTCCGGGGTGGCTACACCTTC. Translated, it gives CASSLVAGVRGGYTF.

The chain uses TRBV30 and TRBJ2-7; D remains unclear. V lost 5 bases to trimming and J lost 6 bases, with 17 bases between them. The CDR3 length is 13 residues. Germline CDR1 GTSNPN, CDR2 SVGIG (reference sequence). This chain's CDR3 is CAWSVGLTGEQYF. The CDR3 nucleotides read TGTGCCTGGTCGGTGGGCCTTACCGGCGAGCAGTACTTC.